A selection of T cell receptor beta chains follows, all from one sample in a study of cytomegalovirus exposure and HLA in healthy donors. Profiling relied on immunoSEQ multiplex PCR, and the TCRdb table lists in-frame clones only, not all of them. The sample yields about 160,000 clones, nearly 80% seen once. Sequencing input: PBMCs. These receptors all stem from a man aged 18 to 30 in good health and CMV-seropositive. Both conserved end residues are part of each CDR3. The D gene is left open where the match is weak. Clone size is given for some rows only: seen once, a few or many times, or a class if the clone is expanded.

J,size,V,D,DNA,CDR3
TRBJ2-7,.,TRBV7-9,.,TGTGCCAGCAGCGCGATAGGGGGCAGGGGAGGGCAGTACTTC,CASSAIGGRGGQYF
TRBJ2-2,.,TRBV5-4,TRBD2,TGTGCCAGCAGCTTAATCTCTAGCGGGAACACCGGGGAGCTGTTTTTT,CASSLISSGNTGELFF
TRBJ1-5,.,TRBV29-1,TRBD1,TGCAGCGTTCGCCTGACAGGGTGGGGCAATCAGCCCCAGCATTTT,CSVRLTGWGNQPQHF
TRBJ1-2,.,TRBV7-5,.,TGTGCCAGAAGCCTCGGACAGGGCCACTGTGGCTACACCTTC,CARSLGQGHCGYTF
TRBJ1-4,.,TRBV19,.,TGTGCCAGTAGCGGCAATGCGGATGAAAAACTGTTTTTT,CASSGNADEKLFF
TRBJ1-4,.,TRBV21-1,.,TGTGCCTCGCATATTCGCCGGGACAGGGTAAGGGGGTATGAAAAACTGTTTTTT,CASHIRRDRVRGYEKLFF
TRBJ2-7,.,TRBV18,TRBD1,TGTGCCAGCTCACCAGAGGGACAGGGGATTTACGAGCAGTACTTC,CASSPEGQGIYEQYF
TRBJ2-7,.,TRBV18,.,TGTGCCAGCTCACCGTCCAGGGACTACGAGCAGTACTTC,CASSPSRDYEQYF
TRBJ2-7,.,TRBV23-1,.,TGCGCCAGCAGTCGCTACGGACAGCTCTCCTACGAGCAGTACTTC,CASSRYGQLSYEQYF
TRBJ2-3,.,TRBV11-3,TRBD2,TGTGCCAGCAGCCCGAGGGCTAGCGGGGGGGGGCCAGATACGCAGTATTTT,CASSPRASGGGPDTQYF
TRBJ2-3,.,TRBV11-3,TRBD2,TGTGCCAGCAGCGCAAGCGGGAGTGGGGCAGATACGCAGTATTTT,CASSASGSGADTQYF
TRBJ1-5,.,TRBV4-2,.,TGTGCCAGCAGCCACACTAATCAGCCCCAGCATTTT,CASSHTNQPQHF
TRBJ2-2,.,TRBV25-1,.,TGTGCCAGCAGTGAATGGGGAGACGAGAAAAGCGGGGAGCTGTTTTTT,CASSEWGDEKSGELFF
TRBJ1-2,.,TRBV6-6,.,TGTGCCAGCAGCCACGGGGGGGAGTTTGGCTACACCTTC,CASSHGGEFGYTF
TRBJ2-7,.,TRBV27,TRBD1,TGTGCCAGCAGTTTCCGGACAGGAGAAACCTACGAGCAGTACTTC,CASSFRTGETYEQYF
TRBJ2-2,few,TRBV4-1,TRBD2,TGCGCCAGCAGCCAAATGAGCGGGGGGGCCGCCGGGGAGCTGTTTTTT,CASSQMSGGAAGELFF
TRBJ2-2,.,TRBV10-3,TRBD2,TGTGCCATCAGAAATATAGCGGGAAGCGCGAACACCGGGGAGCTGTTTTTT,CAIRNIAGSANTGELFF
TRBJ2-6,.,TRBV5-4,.,TGTGCCAGCACCGAGCAAGGGGCCAACGGCCTGACTTTC,CASTEQGANGLTF
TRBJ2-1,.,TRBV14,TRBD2,TGTGCCAGCAGCCAAGTTGGGACTAGCGATAGCTCCTACAATGAGCAGTTCTTC,CASSQVGTSDSSYNEQFF
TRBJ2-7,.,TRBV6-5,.,TGTGCCAGCAGTTACTCGAGGGCGGACTCCTACGAGCAGTACTTC,CASSYSRADSYEQYF
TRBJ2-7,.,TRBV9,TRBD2,TGTGCCAGCAGCAGGAGCGGGACCCTTAATGAGCAGTACTTC,CASSRSGTLNEQYF
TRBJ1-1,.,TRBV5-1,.,TGCGCCAGCACCTTGGGGGGGGTAAAGGACACTGAAGCTTTCTTT,CASTLGGVKDTEAFF
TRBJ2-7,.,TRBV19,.,TGTGCCAGTAGTATAGAATTCGACAGGCGACAAGCCTACGAGCAGTACTTC,CASSIEFDRRQAYEQYF
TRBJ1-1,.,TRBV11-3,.,TGTGCCAGCAGCGCCCGACAGAGTGAAGCTTTCTTT,CASSARQSEAFF
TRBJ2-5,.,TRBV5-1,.,TGCGCCAGCAGCTTGGATGGAGGGCAAGAGACCCAGTACTTC,CASSLDGGQETQYF
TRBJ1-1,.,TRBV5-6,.,TGTGCCAGCAGCTTGGGATTGAGCACTGAAGCTTTCTTT,CASSLGLSTEAFF
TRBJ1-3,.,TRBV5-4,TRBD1,TGTGCCAGCAGCTTACAGGGGATCTCTGGAAACACCATATATTTT,CASSLQGISGNTIYF
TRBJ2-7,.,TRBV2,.,TGTGCCAGCAACGCCGGAGCCTACGAGCAGTACTTC,CASNAGAYEQYF
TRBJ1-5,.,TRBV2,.,TGTGCCAGCGCCCGGCGGGGGGATAATCAGCCCCAGCATTTT,CASARRGDNQPQHF
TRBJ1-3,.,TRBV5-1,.,TGCGCCAGCAGCCCTTCGGGTGGGGCGTATGGAAACACCATATATTTT,CASSPSGGAYGNTIYF
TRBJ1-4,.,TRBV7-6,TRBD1,TGTGCCAGCAGCCTAACCCCGGGACAGCGTAATGAAAAACTGTTTTTT,CASSLTPGQRNEKLFF
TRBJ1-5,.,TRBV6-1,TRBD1,TGTGCCAGCAGTGAAAGGGCAGGGGGCGGTTATCAGCCCCAGCATTTT,CASSERAGGGYQPQHF
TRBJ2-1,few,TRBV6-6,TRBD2,TGTGCCAGCAGTTACTTAGCGGGAGGGCCTGTGGATGAGCAGTTCTTC,CASSYLAGGPVDEQFF
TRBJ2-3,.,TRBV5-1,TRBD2,TGCGCCAGCAGTCGTGGTGCGGGAGGGGTAACAGATACGCAGTATTTT,CASSRGAGGVTDTQYF
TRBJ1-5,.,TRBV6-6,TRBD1,TGTGCCAGCCGGGACAGCCCTAATAGCAATCAGCCCCAGCATTTT,CASRDSPNSNQPQHF
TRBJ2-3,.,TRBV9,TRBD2,TGTGCCAGCAGCGTCAGTAGGACTAGCGGGAGTACAGATACGCAGTATTTT,CASSVSRTSGSTDTQYF
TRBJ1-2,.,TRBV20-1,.,TGCAGTGCTAGAGATTCTCGTGGCTACACCTTC,CSARDSRGYTF
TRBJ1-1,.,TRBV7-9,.,TGTTCCATAACTCCTATTGAAGCTTTCTTT,CSITPIEAFF
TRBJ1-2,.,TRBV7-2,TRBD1,TGTGCCAGCAGCTTCAGGGGGCAAGGGGGCTACACCTTC,CASSFRGQGGYTF
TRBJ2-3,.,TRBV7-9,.,TGTGCCAGCAGCTTAGCGCAGGGGGGCGGGGCCGTCACAGATACGCAGTATTTT,CASSLAQGGGAVTDTQYF
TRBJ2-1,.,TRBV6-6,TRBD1,TGTGCCAGCAGCCCTCCGGGACAGAGTACGTTCGGTGAGCAGTTCTTC,CASSPPGQSTFGEQFF